This entry features one TCR beta chain sequence. Its antigen is unidentified. TCRdb keeps only in-frame clones here, not all; method: immunoSEQ multiplex PCR. Among approximately 150,000 clones listed, about 90% were seen once. This record belongs to a study of T cell responses to AZD1222 COVID-19 vaccine. Findings of the study overall: None of the repertoires were sampled until the peak T cell response had passed. A rise in Spike-specific TCR breadth and depth followed two AZD1222 doses. It should be noted that donors were predominantly white British and more often female, and clonal diversity was possibly underestimated.

The CDR3 is 16 residues long. Per germline, CDR1 LGHDT and CDR2 YNNKEL (reference sequence). The V end lost 4 bases, the J end lost 7 bases, and 22 bases lay between the germline ends. The source was peripheral blood, collected 28 days after the second AZD1222 dose. V and J are TRBV3-1 (or the pseudogene TRBV3-2) and TRBJ1-2, with a possible D match to TRBD1 (6 bases). The sequence was obtained from an adult who received the AZD1222 COVID-19 vaccine. In DNA form, the CDR3 reads TGTGCCAGCAGCCCCCAGATAGGGGGTATTGGTTCTGGCTACACCTTC. Translating gives CASSPQIGGIGSGYTF.